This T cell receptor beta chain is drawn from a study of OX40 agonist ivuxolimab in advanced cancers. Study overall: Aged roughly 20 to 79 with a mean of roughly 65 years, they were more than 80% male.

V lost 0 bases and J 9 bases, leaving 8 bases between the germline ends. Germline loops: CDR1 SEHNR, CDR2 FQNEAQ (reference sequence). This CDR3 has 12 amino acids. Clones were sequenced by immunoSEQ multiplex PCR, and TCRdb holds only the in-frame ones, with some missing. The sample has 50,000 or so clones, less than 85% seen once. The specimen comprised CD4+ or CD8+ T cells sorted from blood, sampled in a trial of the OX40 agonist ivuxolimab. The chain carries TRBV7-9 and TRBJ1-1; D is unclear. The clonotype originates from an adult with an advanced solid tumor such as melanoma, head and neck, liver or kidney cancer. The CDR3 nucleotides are TGTGCCAGCAGCTTAGCCCTTTCGAAAGCTTTCTTT. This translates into CASSLALSKAFF.